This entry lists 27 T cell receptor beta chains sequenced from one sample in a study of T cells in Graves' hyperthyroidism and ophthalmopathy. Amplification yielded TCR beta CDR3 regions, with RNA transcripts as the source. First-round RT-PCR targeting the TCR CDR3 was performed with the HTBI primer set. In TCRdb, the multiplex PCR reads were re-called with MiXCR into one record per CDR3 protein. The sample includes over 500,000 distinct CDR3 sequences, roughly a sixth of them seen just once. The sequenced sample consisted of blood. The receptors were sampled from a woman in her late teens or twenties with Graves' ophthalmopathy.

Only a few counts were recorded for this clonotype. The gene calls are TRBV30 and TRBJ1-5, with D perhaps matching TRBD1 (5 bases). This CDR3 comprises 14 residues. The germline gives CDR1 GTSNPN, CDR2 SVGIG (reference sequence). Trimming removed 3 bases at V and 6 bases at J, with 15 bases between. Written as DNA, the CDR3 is TGTGCCTGGAGCTCTTTAACAAGGGGTCAGCCCCAGCATTTT. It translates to CAWSSLTRGQPQHF.

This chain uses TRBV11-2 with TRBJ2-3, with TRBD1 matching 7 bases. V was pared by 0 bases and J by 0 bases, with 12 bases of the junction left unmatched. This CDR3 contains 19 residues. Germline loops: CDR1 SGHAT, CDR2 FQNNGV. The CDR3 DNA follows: TGTGCCAGCAGCTTAGATGCGCTCGGGACAGATATTAGCACAGATACGCAGTATTTT. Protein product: CASSLDALGTDISTDTQYF.

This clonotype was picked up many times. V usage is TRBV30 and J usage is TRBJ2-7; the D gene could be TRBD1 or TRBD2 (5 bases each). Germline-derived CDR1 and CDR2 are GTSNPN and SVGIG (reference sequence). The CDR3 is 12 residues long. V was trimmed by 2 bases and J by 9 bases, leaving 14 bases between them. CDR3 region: CAWSTGGDRQYF. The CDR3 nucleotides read TGTGCCTGGAGTACTGGGGGAGACAGGCAGTACTTC.

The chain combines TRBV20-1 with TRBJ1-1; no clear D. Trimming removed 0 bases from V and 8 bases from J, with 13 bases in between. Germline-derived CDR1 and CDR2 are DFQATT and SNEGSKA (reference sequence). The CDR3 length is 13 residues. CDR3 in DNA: TGCAGTGCTAGAGATGTCTCTAGAGAAGAAGCTTTCTTT. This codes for CSARDVSREEAFF.

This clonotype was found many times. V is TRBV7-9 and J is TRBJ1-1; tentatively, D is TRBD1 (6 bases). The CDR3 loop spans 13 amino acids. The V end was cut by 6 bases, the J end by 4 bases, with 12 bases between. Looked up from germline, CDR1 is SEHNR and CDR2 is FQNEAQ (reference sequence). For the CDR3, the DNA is TGTGCCAGCAGAGGAGGGGGGATCACTGAAGCTTTCTTT. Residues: CASRGGGITEAFF.

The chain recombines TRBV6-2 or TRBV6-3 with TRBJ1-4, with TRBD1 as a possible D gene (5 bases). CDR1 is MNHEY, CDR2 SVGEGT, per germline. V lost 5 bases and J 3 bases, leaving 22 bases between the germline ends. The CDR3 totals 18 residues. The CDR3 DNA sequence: TGTGCCAGCAGTCTCCCCGGGGAGGGGCGAACCTCTAATGAAAAACTGTTTTTT. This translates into CASSLPGEGRTSNEKLFF.

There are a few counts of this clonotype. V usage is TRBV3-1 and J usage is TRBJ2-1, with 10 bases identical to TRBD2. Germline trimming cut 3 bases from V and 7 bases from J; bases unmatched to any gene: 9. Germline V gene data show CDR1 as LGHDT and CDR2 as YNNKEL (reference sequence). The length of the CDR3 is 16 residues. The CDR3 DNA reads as TGTGCCAGCAGCCAGGCGGGACCGACTAGCGGGAATGAGCAGTTCTTC. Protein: CASSQAGPTSGNEQFF.

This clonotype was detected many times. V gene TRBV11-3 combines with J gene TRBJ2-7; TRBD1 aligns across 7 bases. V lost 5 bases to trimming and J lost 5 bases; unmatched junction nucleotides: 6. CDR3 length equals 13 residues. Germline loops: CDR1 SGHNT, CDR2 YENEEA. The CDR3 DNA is TGTGCCAGCAGCCCCCGGGACAGCCACGAGCAGTACTTC. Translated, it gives CASSPRDSHEQYF.

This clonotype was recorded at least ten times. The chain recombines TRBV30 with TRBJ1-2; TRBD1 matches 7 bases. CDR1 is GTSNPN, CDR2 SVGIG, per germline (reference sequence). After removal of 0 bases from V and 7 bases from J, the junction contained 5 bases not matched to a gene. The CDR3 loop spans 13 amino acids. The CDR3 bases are TGTGCCTGGAGTGTACAGGGGATGGGTGGCTACACCTTC. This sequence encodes CAWSVQGMGGYTF.

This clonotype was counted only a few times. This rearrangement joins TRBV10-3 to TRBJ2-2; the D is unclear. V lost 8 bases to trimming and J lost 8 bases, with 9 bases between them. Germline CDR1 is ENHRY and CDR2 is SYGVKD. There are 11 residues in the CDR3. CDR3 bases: TGTGCCATCCGAGGTTTTGGGGAGCTGTTTTTT. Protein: CAIRGFGELFF.

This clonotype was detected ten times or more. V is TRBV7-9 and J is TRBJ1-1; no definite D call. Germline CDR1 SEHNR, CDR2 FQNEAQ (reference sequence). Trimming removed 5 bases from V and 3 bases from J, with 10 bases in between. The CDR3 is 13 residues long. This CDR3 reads CASSLPSHTEAFF. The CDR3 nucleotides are TGTGCCAGCAGCCTACCGTCCCACACTGAAGCTTTCTTT.

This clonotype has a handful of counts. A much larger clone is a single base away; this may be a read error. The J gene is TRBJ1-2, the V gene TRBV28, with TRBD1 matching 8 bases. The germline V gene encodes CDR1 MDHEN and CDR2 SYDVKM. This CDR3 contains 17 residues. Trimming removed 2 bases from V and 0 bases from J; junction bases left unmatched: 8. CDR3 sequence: CASSLTGQGPPNYGYTF. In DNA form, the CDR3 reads TGTGCCAGCAGTTTAACTGGACAGGGACCGCCTAACTATGGCTACACCTTC.

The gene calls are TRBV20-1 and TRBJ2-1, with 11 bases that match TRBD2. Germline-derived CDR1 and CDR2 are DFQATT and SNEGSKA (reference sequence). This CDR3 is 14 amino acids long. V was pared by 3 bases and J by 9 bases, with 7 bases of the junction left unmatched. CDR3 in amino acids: CSARIAGGPREQFF. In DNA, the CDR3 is TGCAGTGCTAGGATAGCGGGAGGGCCGCGTGAGCAGTTCTTC.

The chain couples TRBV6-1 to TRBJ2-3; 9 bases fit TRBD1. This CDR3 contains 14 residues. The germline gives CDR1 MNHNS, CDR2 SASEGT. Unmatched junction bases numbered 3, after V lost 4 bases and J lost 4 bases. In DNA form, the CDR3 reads TGTGCCAGCAGTGGGGGACAGGGTCCAGATACGCAGTATTTT. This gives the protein CASSGGQGPDTQYF.

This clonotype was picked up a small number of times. CDR3: CASSEGSGNTIYF. DNA of the CDR3: TGTGCCAGCAGTGAGGGTTCTGGAAACACCATATATTTT. This sequence joins TRBV6-1 and TRBJ1-3, with D unclear. The CDR3 length is 13 residues. Trimming stripped 3 bases from V and 1 base from J, with 4 bases between. The germline V gene has CDR1 MNHNS and CDR2 SASEGT.

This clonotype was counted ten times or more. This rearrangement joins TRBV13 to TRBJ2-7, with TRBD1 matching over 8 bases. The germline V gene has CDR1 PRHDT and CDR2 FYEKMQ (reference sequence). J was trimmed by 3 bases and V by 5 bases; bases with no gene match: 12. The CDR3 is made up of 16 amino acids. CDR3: CASSLLGDRSLYEQYF. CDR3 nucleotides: TGTGCCAGCAGCCTCCTTGGGGACAGGAGCCTCTACGAGCAGTACTTC.

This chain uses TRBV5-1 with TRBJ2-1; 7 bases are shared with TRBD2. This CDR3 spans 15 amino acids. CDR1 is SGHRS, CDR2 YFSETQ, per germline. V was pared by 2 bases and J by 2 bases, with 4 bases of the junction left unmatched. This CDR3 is CASSFGLGAYNEQFF. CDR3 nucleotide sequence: TGCGCCAGCAGCTTTGGACTAGGGGCCTACAATGAGCAGTTCTTC.

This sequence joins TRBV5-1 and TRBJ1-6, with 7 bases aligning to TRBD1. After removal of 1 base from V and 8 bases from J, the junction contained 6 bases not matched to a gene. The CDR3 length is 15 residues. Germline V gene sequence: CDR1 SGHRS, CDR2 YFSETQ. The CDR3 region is CASSLFGTADSPLHF. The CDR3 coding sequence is TGCGCCAGCAGCTTGTTTGGGACAGCTGATTCACCCCTCCACTTT.

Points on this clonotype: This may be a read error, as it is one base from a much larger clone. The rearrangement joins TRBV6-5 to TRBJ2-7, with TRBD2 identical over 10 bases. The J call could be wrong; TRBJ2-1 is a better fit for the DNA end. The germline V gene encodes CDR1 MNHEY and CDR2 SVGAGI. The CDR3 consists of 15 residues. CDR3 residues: CASSYSGLAVYEQFF. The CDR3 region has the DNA TGTGCCAGCAGTTACTCTGGACTAGCGGTCTACGAGCAGTTCTTC.

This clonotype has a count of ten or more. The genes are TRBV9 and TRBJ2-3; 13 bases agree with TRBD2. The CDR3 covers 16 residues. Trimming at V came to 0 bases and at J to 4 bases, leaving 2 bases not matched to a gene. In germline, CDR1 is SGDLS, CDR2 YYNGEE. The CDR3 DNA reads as TGTGCCAGCAGCGTAGAGGGACTAGCGGGATCAGATACGCAGTATTTT. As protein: CASSVEGLAGSDTQYF.

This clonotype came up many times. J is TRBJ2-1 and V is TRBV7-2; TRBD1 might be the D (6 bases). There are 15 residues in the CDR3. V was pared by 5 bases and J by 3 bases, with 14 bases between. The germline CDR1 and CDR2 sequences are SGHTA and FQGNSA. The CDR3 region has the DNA TGTGCCAGCAGCATGGACAGTTCATTCTACAATGAGCAGTTCTTC. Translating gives CASSMDSSFYNEQFF.

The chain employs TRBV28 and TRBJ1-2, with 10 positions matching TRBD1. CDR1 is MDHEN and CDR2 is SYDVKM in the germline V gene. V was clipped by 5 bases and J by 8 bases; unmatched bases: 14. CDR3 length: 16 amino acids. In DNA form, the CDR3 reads TGTGCCAGCAGTCCAGCGGCCGGGACAGGGGTTTGGGGCTACACCTTC. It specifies CASSPAAGTGVWGYTF.

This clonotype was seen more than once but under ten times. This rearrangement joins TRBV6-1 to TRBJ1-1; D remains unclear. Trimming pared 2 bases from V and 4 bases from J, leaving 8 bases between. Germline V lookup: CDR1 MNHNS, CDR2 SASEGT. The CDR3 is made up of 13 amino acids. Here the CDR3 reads CASSEIEGTEAFF. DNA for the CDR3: TGTGCCAGCAGTGAAATTGAGGGCACTGAAGCTTTCTTT.

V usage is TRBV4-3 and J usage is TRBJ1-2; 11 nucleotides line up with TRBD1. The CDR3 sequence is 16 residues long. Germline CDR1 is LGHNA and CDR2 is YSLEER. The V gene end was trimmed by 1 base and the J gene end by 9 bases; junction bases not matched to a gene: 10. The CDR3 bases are TGCGCCAGCAGCCAAGTGGGACAGGGGGGAGTGGGGAGCTACACCTTC. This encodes CASSQVGQGGVGSYTF.

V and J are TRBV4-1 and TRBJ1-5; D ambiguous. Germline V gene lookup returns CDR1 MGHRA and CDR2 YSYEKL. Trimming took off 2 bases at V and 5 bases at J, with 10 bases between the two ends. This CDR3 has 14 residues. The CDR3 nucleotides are TGCGCCAGCAGCCAACCCCTAGGCGATCAGCCCCAGCATTTT. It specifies CASSQPLGDQPQHF.

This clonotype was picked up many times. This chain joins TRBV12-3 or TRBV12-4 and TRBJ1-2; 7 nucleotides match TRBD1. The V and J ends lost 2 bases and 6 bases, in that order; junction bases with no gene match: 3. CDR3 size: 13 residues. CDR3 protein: CASSLRGTDGYTF. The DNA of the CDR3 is TGTGCCAGCAGTTTAAGGGGGACAGATGGCTACACCTTC.

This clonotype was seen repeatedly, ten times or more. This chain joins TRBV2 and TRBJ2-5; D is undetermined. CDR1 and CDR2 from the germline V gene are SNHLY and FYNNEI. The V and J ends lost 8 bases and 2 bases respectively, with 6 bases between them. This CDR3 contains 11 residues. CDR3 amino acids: CASSEQETQYF. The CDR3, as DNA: TGTGCCAGCTCTGAGCAAGAGACCCAGTACTTC.